The present T cell receptor (beta chain) was sequenced within a study of T cell repertoires in cytomegalovirus infection. In the study overall: Indications came from public TCR beta signatures; they pointed to CMV infection and to a matching HLA type.

A single count supports this clonotype. The antigen remains unidentified. Germline is not matched at one junction end, which may reflect a read error. The CDR3 sequence is 11 residues long. Germline-derived CDR1 and CDR2 are LNHDA and SQIVND (reference sequence). Study observations and caveats: Of the TCR beta families, the public ones yielded a cumulative frequency that identified carriers of CMV plus the relevant HLA. In two of eight donors, the top clonotype was HLA-C-restricted CMV-specific.

MiXCR, applied by TCRdb to the reads, yields one record per CDR3 protein. The sample holds roughly 600,000 distinct CDR3 sequences, roughly 24% seen once. This chain connects TRBV19 to TRBJ1-2; D not certain. The sequenced sample was CD8+ T cells from PBMCs. This clonotype originated in a human donor in good health (CMV status not recorded). Some clones in this sample may be carry-over from other donors' samples. In DNA, the CDR3 is TGTGTCAGTAGTAGAGGGTCCGGCTACACCTTC. This gives the protein CVSSRGSGYTF. The full variable domain, with the rest looked up from reference TRBV19 and TRBJ1-2, is DGGITQSPKYLFRKEGQNVTLSCEQNLNHDAMYWYRQDPGQGLRLIYYSQIVNDFQKGDIAEGYSVSREKKESFPLTVTSAQKNPTAFYLCVSSRGSGYTFGSGTRLTVV.